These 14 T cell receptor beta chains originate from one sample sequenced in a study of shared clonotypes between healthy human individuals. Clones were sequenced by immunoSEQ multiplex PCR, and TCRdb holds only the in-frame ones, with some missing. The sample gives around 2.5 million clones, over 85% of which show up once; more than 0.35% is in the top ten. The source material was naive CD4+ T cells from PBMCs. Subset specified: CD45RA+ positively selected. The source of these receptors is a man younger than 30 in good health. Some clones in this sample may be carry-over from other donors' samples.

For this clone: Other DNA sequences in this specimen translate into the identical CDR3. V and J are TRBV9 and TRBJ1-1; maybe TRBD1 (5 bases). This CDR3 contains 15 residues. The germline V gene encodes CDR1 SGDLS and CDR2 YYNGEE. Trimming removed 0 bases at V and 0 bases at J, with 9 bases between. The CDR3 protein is CASSVGGAMNTEAFF. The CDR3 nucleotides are TGTGCCAGCAGCGTAGGTGGGGCCATGAACACTGAAGCTTTCTTT.

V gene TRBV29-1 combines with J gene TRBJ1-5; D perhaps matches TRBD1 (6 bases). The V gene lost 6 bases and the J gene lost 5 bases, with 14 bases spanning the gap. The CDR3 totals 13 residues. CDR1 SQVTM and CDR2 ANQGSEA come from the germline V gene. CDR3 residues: CSVLGTQDQPQHF. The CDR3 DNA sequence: TGCAGCGTGCTTGGGACACAGGATCAGCCCCAGCATTTT.

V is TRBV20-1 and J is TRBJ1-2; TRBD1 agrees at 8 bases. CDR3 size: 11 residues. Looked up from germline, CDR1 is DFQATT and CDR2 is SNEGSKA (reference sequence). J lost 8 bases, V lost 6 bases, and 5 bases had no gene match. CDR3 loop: CSAKDREGYTF. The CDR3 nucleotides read TGCAGTGCCAAGGACAGGGAAGGCTACACCTTC.

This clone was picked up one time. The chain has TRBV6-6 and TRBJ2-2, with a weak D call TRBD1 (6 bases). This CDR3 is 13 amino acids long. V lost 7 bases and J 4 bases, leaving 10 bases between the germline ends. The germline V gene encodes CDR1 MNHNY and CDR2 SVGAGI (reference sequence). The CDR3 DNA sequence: TGTGCCAGCACCAGGACAGCCACCGGGGAGCTGTTTTTT. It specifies CASTRTATGELFF.

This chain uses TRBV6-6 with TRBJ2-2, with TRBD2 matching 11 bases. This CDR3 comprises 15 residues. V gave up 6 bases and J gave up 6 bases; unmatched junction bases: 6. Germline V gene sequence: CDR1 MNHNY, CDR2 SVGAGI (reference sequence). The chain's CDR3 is CASRELAGVPGELFF. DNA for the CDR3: TGTGCCAGCAGGGAACTAGCGGGAGTTCCCGGGGAGCTGTTTTTT.

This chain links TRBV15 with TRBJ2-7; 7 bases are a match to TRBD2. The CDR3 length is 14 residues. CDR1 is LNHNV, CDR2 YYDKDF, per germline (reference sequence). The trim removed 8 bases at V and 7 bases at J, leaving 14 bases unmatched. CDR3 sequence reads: CATSRQRDSREQYF. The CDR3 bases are TGTGCCACCTCCAGGCAGCGGGATTCAAGAGAGCAGTACTTC.

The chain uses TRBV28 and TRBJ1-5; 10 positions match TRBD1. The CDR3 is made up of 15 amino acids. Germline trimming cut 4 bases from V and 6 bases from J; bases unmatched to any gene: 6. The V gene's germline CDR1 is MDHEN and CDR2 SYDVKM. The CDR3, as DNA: TGTGCCAGCAGTTCTGGACAGGGGGGGAGTCAGCCCCAGCATTTT. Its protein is CASSSGQGGSQPQHF.

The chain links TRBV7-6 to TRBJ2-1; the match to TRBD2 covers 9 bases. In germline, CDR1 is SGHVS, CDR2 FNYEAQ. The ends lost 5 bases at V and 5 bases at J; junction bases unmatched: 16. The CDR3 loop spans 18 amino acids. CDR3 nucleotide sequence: TGTGCCAGCAGCCCCTTCCGCGCGGGCGGGAGGGGGAACAATGAGCAGTTCTTC. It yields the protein CASSPFRAGGRGNNEQFF. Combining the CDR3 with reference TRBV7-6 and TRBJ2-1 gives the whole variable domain GAGVSQSPRYKVTKRGQDVALRCDPISGHVSLYWYRQALGQGPEFLTYFNYEAQQDKSGLPNDRFSAERPEGSISTLTIQRTEQRDSAMYRCASSPFRAGGRGNNEQFFGPGTRLTVL.

CDR3 coding DNA: TGTGCCAGCAGCCTAGATTACCCACAGGGGGCGCGAAACACTGAAGCTTTCTTT. It specifies CASSLDYPQGARNTEAFF. The chain recombines TRBV13 with TRBJ1-1; 9 positions match TRBD1. CDR1 and CDR2 from the germline V gene are PRHDT and FYEKMQ (reference sequence). This CDR3 has 18 amino acids. V gave up 5 bases and J gave up 2 bases; unmatched junction bases: 15.

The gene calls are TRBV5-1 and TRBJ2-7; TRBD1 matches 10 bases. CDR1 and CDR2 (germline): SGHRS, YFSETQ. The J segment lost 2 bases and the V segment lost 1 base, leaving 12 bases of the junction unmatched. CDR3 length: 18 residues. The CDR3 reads CASSLRNSRQGATYEQYF. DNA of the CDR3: TGCGCCAGCAGCTTGCGAAACTCCAGACAGGGGGCGACCTACGAGCAGTACTTC.

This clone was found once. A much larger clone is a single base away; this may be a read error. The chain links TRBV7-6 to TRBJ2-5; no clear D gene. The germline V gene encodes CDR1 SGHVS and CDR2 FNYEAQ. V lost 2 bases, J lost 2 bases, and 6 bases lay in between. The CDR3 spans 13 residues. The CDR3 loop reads CASSLYRQETQYF. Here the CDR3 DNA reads TGTGCCAGCAGCTTATACAGACAAGAGACCCAGTACTTC. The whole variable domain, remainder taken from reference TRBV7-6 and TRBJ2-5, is GAGVSQSPRYKVTKRGQDVALRCDPISGHVSLYWYRQALGQGPEFLTYFNYEAQQDKSGLPNDRFSAERPEGSISTLTIQRTEQRDSAMYRCASSLYRQETQYFGPGTRLLVL.

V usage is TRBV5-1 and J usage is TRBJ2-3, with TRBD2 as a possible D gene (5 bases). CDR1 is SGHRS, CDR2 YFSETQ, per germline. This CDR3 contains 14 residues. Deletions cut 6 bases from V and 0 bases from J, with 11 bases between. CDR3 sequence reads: CASKDLTSTDTQYF. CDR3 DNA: TGCGCCAGCAAGGACTTGACTAGCACAGATACGCAGTATTTT.

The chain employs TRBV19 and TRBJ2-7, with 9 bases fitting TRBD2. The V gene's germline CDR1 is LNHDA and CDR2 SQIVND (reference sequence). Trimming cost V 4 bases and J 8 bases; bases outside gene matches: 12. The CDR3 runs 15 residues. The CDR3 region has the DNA TGTGCCAGTAGTACCGCGGGAGGGCCCCTTATCCAGCAGTACTTC. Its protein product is CASSTAGGPLIQQYF.

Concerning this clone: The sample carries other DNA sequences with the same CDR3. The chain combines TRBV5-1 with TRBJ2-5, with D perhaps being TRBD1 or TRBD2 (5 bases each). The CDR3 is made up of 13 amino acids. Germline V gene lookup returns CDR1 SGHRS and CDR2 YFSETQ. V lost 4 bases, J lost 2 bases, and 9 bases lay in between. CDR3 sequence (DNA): TGCGCCAGCAGCCGGGACGGACAAGAGACCCAGTACTTC. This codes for CASSRDGQETQYF.